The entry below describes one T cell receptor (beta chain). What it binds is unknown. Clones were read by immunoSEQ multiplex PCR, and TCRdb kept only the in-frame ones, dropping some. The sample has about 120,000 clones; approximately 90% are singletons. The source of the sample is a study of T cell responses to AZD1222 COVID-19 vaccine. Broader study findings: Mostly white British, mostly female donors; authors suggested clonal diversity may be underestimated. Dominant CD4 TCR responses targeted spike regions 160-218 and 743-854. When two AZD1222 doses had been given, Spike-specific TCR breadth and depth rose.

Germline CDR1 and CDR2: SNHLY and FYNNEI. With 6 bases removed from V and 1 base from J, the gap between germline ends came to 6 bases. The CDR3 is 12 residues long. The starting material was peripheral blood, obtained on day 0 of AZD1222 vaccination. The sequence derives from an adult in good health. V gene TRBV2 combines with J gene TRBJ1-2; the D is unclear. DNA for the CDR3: TGTGCCAGCAGCCAATATAACTATGGCTACACCTTC. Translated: CASSQYNYGYTF.